This T cell receptor (beta chain) derives from a study of glioma-infiltrating T cells after dendritic cell vaccination. Notes on the study in general: Higher pretreatment TIL content predicted longer progression-free time and survival.

Sequenced by immunoSEQ multiplex PCR; TCRdb stores in-frame clones only, minus some. The sample comprises 90,000 or so clones, more than 75% of which are singletons, and just under 3% rests with the top ten. In germline, CDR1 is MGHRA, CDR2 YSYEKL. The CDR3 is made up of 14 amino acids. The V end lost 0 bases, the J end lost 2 bases, and 2 bases lay between the germline ends. About this clone itself: What it binds is unknown.

The starting material was blood, obtained before dendritic cell vaccination. The clonotype originates from a human donor with glioblastoma. This sequence joins TRBV4-1 and TRBJ1-6; D remains ambiguous. CDR3 in amino acids: CASSQDTYNSPLHF. DNA of the CDR3: TGCGCCAGCAGCCAAGACACCTATAATTCACCCCTCCACTTT.